Given below is one TCR beta chain in context. This clone's antigen is unknown. Qualities for individual bases were not recorded, and no much larger clone is one base off. The donors were healthy, HIV-negative adults with no recently reported acute infections or vaccinations. Only Caucasian adults living in Nashville, Tennessee, USA were represented among the donors. Magnetic negative selection was used to enrich CD4+ T cells, after which naive cells were positively selected on CD45RA and the negative fraction became the memory subset. Blood was collected by leukapheresis, and PBMCs were isolated by Ficoll-Histopaque density gradient centrifugation and then cryopreserved in liquid nitrogen vapor phase. Analytical flow cytometry was used to check the purity and quantity of every magnetically sorted T cell population. Genomic DNA was isolated from each sorted fraction and quantified by UV absorbance on a Nanodrop 2000c.

Using the deep immunoSEQ assay, TCR CDR3 regions were amplified from genomic DNA by multiplex PCR. Extracted genomic DNA from each cell subset was spread evenly across all wells of several immunoSEQ 96-well plates, with each plate serving as a replicate. For sorted subsets, approximately 190 ng genomic DNA, equal to 30,000 to 35,000 T cell genomes, was loaded into each replicate PCR. The purified libraries were quantified using a Qubit 3.0 fluorometer, sized with a Bioanalyzer 2100, and then quantified again using the KAPA Library Quantification kit. Every immunoSEQ 96-well plate was sequenced on a separate single-read 150-cycle Illumina NextSeq 550 flow cell. In the paper's pipeline: The immunoSEQ output contained only junctional sequences without quality scores, so filtering could not match that applied to full-length reads. To assign V/J genes and CDR3, sequences were annotated using PyIR, a Python wrapper for IgBLAST v1.9, with IMGT germline references. Reads with weak V/J assignments (E-value above 1e-6), missing CDR3, stop codons, out-of-frame junctions, or ambiguous translated residues were removed. V3J clonotypes were defined as sequences sharing an identical inferred V gene, J gene, and CDR3 amino acid sequence. The percentage overlap between two repertoires was calculated by dividing the number of shared unique clonotypes by the size of the smaller repertoire. Richness of each repertoire was evaluated using RTK rarefaction, the Chao1 estimator, and Recon v2.1 estimates of unobserved clonotypes. Generation probabilities for all TCRbeta clonotypes obtained by the gDNA method from several donors were computed using OLGA. TCRdb took this table from immuneACCESS and kept in-frame rearrangements with V and J called. Such tables lack part of the clones; where checked against another copy, unresolved V genes explain under half of the gap, and the rest is unexplained. V, J and clone size reflect that table, while D and trimming were determined from the DNA. The sample profile shows approximately 1,000,000 clones; approximately 80% of them were found once. The ten largest clones add up to 0.89% of the sample.

These data originate in a study of shared clonotypes between healthy human individuals (TCRdb year 2020). About the investigation overall: The cohort included a few men and two women between 18 and 49 years of age. Libraries were prepared and TCR repertoires were sequenced by different laboratories using diverse techniques, in order to increase sequencing depth and limit assay-specific biases. Per donor, leukapheresis produced somewhere between about 0.85 and 8.9 billion PBMCs. To estimate repertoire size and how much clonotypes are shared between individuals, the study performed deep sequencing of blood TCR repertoires from roughly five healthy adults. Per donor, three plates each were used for CD4 naive and CD4 memory, two for CD8 naive, and one for CD8 memory. Results and caveats for the whole study, not just this receptor: When several donors were compared, the shared fraction of clonotypes was around 4.6% for naive CD4, around 3.6% for naive CD8, 2% to 2.5% for memory CD4, and 0.4% for memory CD8. Because the study included only a small number of donors, the genetic and exposure-history diversity represented was limited. Compared with non-shared clonotypes, clonotypes shared by all four sorted-subset donors had higher generation probabilities. Only blood was sampled, and tissue TCR repertoires likely differ from those in blood. Based on pairwise subsampling, the degree of clonotype sharing among donors was expected to be affected by sequencing depth. Naive subsets generally had larger estimated clonotype richness than memory subsets did. Rarefaction of sorted-subset datasets indicated incomplete sequencing despite the large sequencing depth.

Counted from cysteine to phenylalanine, this CDR3 has 15 amino acids. This entry keeps only the CDR3 DNA: 45 bases, framed from base 1. CDR1 and CDR2 are read off the germline V gene as SGHRS and YFSETQ. V is pared back by 0 bases and J by 4 bases, with 11 bases lying between the germline termini. The sequenced sample was memory CD4+ T cells from PBMCs. The intended sense of this specimen's cell subset or site label: CD45RA-negative fraction. This sequence was found in a man younger than 30 in good health. Some clones in this sample may be carry-over from other donors' samples. The chain joins TRBV5-1 to TRBJ1-3; TRBD1 is possibly the D segment (5 matching bases). The CDR3 is CASSLVAGRGNTIYF. Here is the DNA: TGCGCCAGCAGCTTGGTGGCAGGGCGGGGAAACACCATATATTTT.